Below are 23 T cell receptor beta chains sequenced from a single sample in a study of siplizumab effects on memory and regulatory T cells. Clones were sequenced by immunoSEQ multiplex PCR, and TCRdb holds only the in-frame ones, with some missing. The sample holds around 68,000 clones, over 75% seen once. Sequencing was done on a sample of Tregs sorted from blood. These receptors were taken from a human donor in good health.

The rearrangement uses TRBV7-2 and TRBJ2-3; 8 nucleotides agree with TRBD2. This CDR3 has 19 amino acids. Germline V CDR1 and CDR2: SGHTA, FQGNSA. V lost 3 bases to trimming and J lost 2 bases; unmatched junction nucleotides: 16. CDR3 DNA: TGTGCCAGCAGCTTCCCCCTCCAGTGGGTAGCGGGATACACAGATACGCAGTATTTT. It specifies CASSFPLQWVAGYTDTQYF.

The chain joins TRBV2 to TRBJ2-2; D ambiguous. This CDR3 has 12 amino acids. Germline CDR1 and CDR2: SNHLY and FYNNEI. Trimming removed 2 bases at V and 6 bases at J, with 4 bases between. CDR3 amino acids: CASSELPGELFF. CDR3 in DNA: TGTGCCAGCAGTGAACTACCCGGGGAGCTGTTTTTT.

The chain uses TRBV9 and TRBJ2-3, with D unresolved. Trimming shortened V by 0 bases and J by 2 bases, and 1 base separated the two germline ends. The CDR3 is made up of 12 amino acids. Germline V lookup: CDR1 SGDLS, CDR2 YYNGEE. This CDR3 is CASSVDTDTQYF. The CDR3 DNA reads TGTGCCAGCAGCGTAGACACAGATACGCAGTATTTT.

The rearrangement uses TRBV5-1 and TRBJ2-1; the D is unclear. V was cut by 5 bases and J by 5 bases, with 23 bases left in between. Looked up from germline, CDR1 is SGHRS and CDR2 is YFSETQ. The CDR3 is 17 amino acids. The CDR3 spells CASSTGVTLALNNEQFF. The CDR3 region has the DNA TGCGCCAGCAGTACCGGAGTGACTCTCGCTTTGAACAATGAGCAGTTCTTC.

The rearrangement joins TRBV30 to TRBJ2-2; D is perhaps TRBD2 (6 bases). With 2 bases removed from V and 6 bases from J, the gap between germline ends came to 13 bases. There are 14 residues in the CDR3. CDR1 and CDR2 (germline): GTSNPN, SVGIG (reference sequence). CDR3 sequence (DNA): TGTGCCTGGAGTTCTCATCGGAGGGCCGGGGAGCTGTTTTTT. Translating it yields CAWSSHRRAGELFF.

This chain uses TRBV5-1 with TRBJ2-7, with D unresolved. V dropped 1 base and J dropped 4 bases, with 9 bases sitting between them. Germline CDR1 SGHRS, CDR2 YFSETQ. CDR3 length equals 13 residues. The DNA of the CDR3 is TGCGCCAGCAGCTTGTCTTGGTCTTACGAGCAGTACTTC. Protein sequence: CASSLSWSYEQYF.

This chain connects TRBV7-9 to TRBJ2-7; 7 positions agree with TRBD1. V lost 2 bases, J lost 2 bases, and 0 bases stayed unmatched. In germline, CDR1 is SEHNR, CDR2 FQNEAQ (reference sequence). The CDR3 runs to 13 residues. In DNA form, the CDR3 reads TGTGCCAGCAGCTTAACAGGGGCCTACGAGCAGTACTTC. Translation gives CASSLTGAYEQYF.

The V call is TRBV18, the J call TRBJ1-4; the D is unclear. The CDR3 runs 13 residues. Trimming stripped 6 bases from V and 4 bases from J, with 9 bases between. Germline CDR1 and CDR2: KGHSH and LQKENI. CDR3 in DNA: TGTGCCAGCTCGCAGGCAGATAATGAAAAACTGTTTTTT. This gives the protein CASSQADNEKLFF.

This clone was counted a few times. The chain combines TRBV7-2 with TRBJ2-1; TRBD2 agrees at 7 bases. The CDR3 has 12 amino acids. J gave up 10 bases and V 4 bases, and 4 bases lay outside the gene matches. Germline CDR1 reads SGHTA; CDR2 reads FQGNSA. The CDR3 DNA sequence: TGTGCCAGCAGCTCCTGGGGAGGGGAGCAGTTCTTC. Translating gives CASSSWGGEQFF.

The chain is built from TRBV6-5 and TRBJ1-5, with a tentative D call TRBD1 (5 bases). CDR1 and CDR2 from the germline V gene are MNHEY and SVGAGI. The CDR3 is 15 residues long. Trimming stripped 6 bases from V and 0 bases from J, with 12 bases between. The CDR3 DNA follows: TGTGCCAGCAGCCAGACAGCATATAGCAATCAGCCCCAGCATTTT. As protein: CASSQTAYSNQPQHF.

The chain is built from TRBV6-1 and TRBJ1-6, with 7 nucleotides matching TRBD1. The germline gives CDR1 MNHNS, CDR2 SASEGT. The CDR3 runs to 15 residues. V shed 7 bases and J 4 bases; nucleotides not matched to a gene: 7. CDR3 sequence reads: CASILTGTYNSPLHF. The CDR3 DNA is TGTGCCAGCATTTTGACAGGGACTTATAATTCACCCCTCCACTTT.

The J gene is TRBJ2-7, the V gene TRBV28; 7 bases match TRBD1. With V trimmed by 3 bases and J by 9 bases, 11 bases remained unmatched. Germline loops: CDR1 MDHEN, CDR2 SYDVKM. The CDR3 length is 14 residues. CDR3 protein: CASSLLLGNRGQYF. The CDR3 nucleotides are TGTGCCAGCAGTTTGCTCCTAGGGAACAGGGGGCAGTACTTC.

CDR3 sequence reads: CASSRGVQTNEKLFF. CDR3 sequence (DNA): TGCGCCAGCAGCCGAGGGGTGCAAACTAATGAAAAACTGTTTTTT. The chain has TRBV5-1 and TRBJ1-4; possibly TRBD1 for D (5 bases). The CDR3 totals 15 residues. In germline, CDR1 is SGHRS, CDR2 YFSETQ. Deletions cut 4 bases from V and 1 base from J, with 11 bases between.

The rearrangement links TRBV5-1 to TRBJ2-5; D is unclear. Germline CDR1 is SGHRS and CDR2 is YFSETQ. The CDR3 is made up of 16 amino acids. Trimming left V 4 bases short and J 1 base short, with 17 bases between. CDR3 DNA sequence: TGCGCCAGCAGCCTCGACGGGCACGGGCCCCAAGAGACCCAGTACTTC. It translates to CASSLDGHGPQETQYF. Complete variable domain (other parts from reference TRBV5-1 and TRBJ2-5): KAGVTQTPRYLIKTRGQQVTLSCSPISGHRSVSWYQQTPGQGLQFLFEYFSETQRNKGNFPGRFSGRQFSNSRSEMNVSTLELGDSALYLCASSLDGHGPQETQYFGPGTRLLVL.

V and J are TRBV18 and TRBJ2-5, with D possibly being TRBD1 or TRBD2 (5 bases each). In germline, CDR1 is KGHSH, CDR2 LQKENI. The CDR3 covers 14 residues. Trimming stripped 3 bases from V and 0 bases from J, with 8 bases between. This CDR3 reads CASSPGPYQETQYF. In DNA, the CDR3 is TGTGCCAGCTCACCGGGACCGTACCAAGAGACCCAGTACTTC.

This rearrangement joins TRBV19 to TRBJ2-3; D not certain. Trimming took 3 bases from V and 2 from J, leaving 12 bases between them. The CDR3 has 15 residues. Germline CDR1 LNHDA, CDR2 SQIVND (reference sequence). CDR3 nucleotides: TGTGCCAGTAGTATCCCGGGCCAGATCACAGATACGCAGTATTTT. Amino acid sequence: CASSIPGQITDTQYF. Drawing the rest from reference TRBV19 and TRBJ2-3, the complete variable domain is DGGITQSPKYLFRKEGQNVTLSCEQNLNHDAMYWYRQDPGQGLRLIYYSQIVNDFQKGDIAEGYSVSREKKESFPLTVTSAQKNPTAFYLCASSIPGQITDTQYFGPGTRLTVL.

The V call is TRBV28, the J call TRBJ2-3; D gene ambiguous. The CDR3 consists of 15 residues. V was shortened by 1 base and J by 0 bases, with 8 bases between the two germline ends. CDR1 and CDR2 (germline): MDHEN, SYDVKM. The CDR3 DNA sequence: TGTGCCAGCAGTTTATTCTTTGTTAGCACAGATACGCAGTATTTT. Protein: CASSLFFVSTDTQYF. Looking up the rest from reference TRBV28 and TRBJ2-3 gives the full variable domain: DVKVTQSSRYLVKRTGEKVFLECVQDMDHENMFWYRQDPGLGLRLIYFSYDVKMKEKGDIPEGYSVSREKKERFSLILESASTNQTSMYLCASSLFFVSTDTQYFGPGTRLTVL.

The chain has TRBV5-4 and TRBJ2-1; D perhaps matches TRBD2 (6 bases). The CDR3 covers 16 residues. V lost 5 bases to trimming and J lost 5 bases, with 20 bases between them. The germline gives CDR1 SGHNT, CDR2 YYREEE (reference sequence). CDR3 coding DNA: TGTGCCAGCAGTTCTAGACGCGGGACCGAACACAATGAGCAGTTCTTC. It is translated as CASSSRRGTEHNEQFF.

The chain joins TRBV5-8 to TRBJ1-1, with D hard to call. The CDR3 contains 12 residues. Germline assignment: CDR1 SGHTS and CDR2 YDEGEE. V gave up 2 bases and J gave up 7 bases, with 9 bases separating them. CDR3 protein: CASSLMGFEAFF. CDR3 nucleotides: TGTGCCAGCAGCTTAATGGGATTTGAAGCTTTCTTT.

This chain links TRBV5-1 with TRBJ2-5, with 10 bases matching TRBD1. The last part of the DNA fits TRBJ2-7 better; the J call may be wrong. Germline values: CDR1 SGHRS, CDR2 YFSETQ. The CDR3 contains 16 residues. The CDR3 region is CASSSKTGGISYEQYF. The CDR3 DNA reads TGCGCCAGCAGCTCCAAGACAGGGGGCATCTCCTACGAGCAGTACTTC.

V is TRBV30 and J is TRBJ2-7; 11 nucleotides agree with TRBD1. Germline CDR1 is GTSNPN and CDR2 is SVGIG (reference sequence). V dropped 0 bases and J dropped 4; count of bases not matched to a gene: 2. The CDR3 sequence is 14 residues long. Here the CDR3 reads CAWSVGTGGYEQYF. The DNA of the CDR3 is TGTGCCTGGAGTGTAGGGACAGGGGGTTACGAGCAGTACTTC.

This clone was observed once. V and J are TRBV6-1 and TRBJ2-5; weak D call: TRBD2 (7 bases). V shed 1 base and J shed 5 bases, with 11 bases lying between them. This CDR3 is built from 14 residues. The germline V gene encodes CDR1 MNHNS and CDR2 SASEGT. The CDR3 DNA sequence: TGTGCCAGCAGTGAAGTGAGGGGGGGGGAGACCCAGTACTTC. It encodes CASSEVRGGETQYF.

The V and J genes are TRBV29-1 and TRBJ2-3; D possibly uses TRBD1 or TRBD2 (5 bases each). CDR1 is SQVTM and CDR2 is ANQGSEA in the germline V gene. The length of the CDR3 is 12 residues. Deletions cut 3 bases from V and 4 bases from J, with 8 bases between. The CDR3 loop is CSVDQGADTQYF. CDR3 nucleotide sequence: TGCAGCGTTGATCAGGGAGCAGATACGCAGTATTTT.